These T cell receptor beta chains were read from a single sample in a study of T cells after yellow fever vaccination. TCRdb used MiXCR to reprocess the 5' RACE reads, holding one entry per CDR3 protein. The repertoire holds roughly 250,000 distinct CDR3 sequences, with over 10% as singletons. Sequenced here: CD4+ T cells sorted from PBMCs, sampled 45 days after the yellow fever booster vaccination. The receptors derive from a young man who received the YFV17D yellow fever vaccine. The CDR3 runs from the conserved cysteine through the conserved F or W. The D gene is left open where the match is weak. Clone size is stated in some rows and not others, as once, few, many or a class when expanded.

>13|TRBJ2-7|TRBD2|.|TRBV20-1
CSASSGGQYEQYF
TGCAGTGCTAGTTCGGGAGGGCAATACGAGCAGTACTTC
>16|TRBJ2-6|TRBD2|many|TRBV10-3
CAIPAGPISGANVLTF
TGTGCCATCCCAGCGGGACCCATCTCTGGGGCCAACGTCCTGACTTTC
>14|TRBJ2-7|.|few|TRBV5-1
CASAGSRGSYEQYF
TGCGCCAGCGCCGGGAGCAGGGGGAGCTACGAGCAGTACTTC
>18|TRBJ2-6|.|.|TRBV5-1
CASTPSGQVASGANVLTF
TGCGCCAGCACCCCCTCCGGGCAGGTGGCGTCTGGGGCCAACGTCCTGACTTTC
>16|TRBJ2-5|.|few|TRBV6-1
CASSRRRSFGSETQYF
TGTGCCAGCAGTCGCAGGCGCTCGTTCGGTTCAGAGACCCAGTACTTC
>12|TRBJ2-7|.|few|TRBV7-2
CASSPGVGEQYF
TGTGCCAGCAGCCCCGGCGTGGGGGAGCAGTACTTC
>13|TRBJ1-1|TRBD1|few|TRBV6-1
CASRGTAGTEAFF
TGTGCCAGCAGAGGGACAGCCGGCACTGAAGCTTTCTTT
>16|TRBJ2-1|TRBD2|.|TRBV7-9
CASSSPGSGSVNEQFF
TGTGCCAGCAGCTCCCCGGGGAGCGGGAGCGTCAATGAGCAGTTCTTC
>15|TRBJ2-1|.|few|TRBV5-1
CASSLGLRDYNEQFF
TGCGCCAGCAGCTTAGGGTTGAGGGATTACAATGAGCAGTTCTTC
>15|TRBJ2-2|TRBD2|few|TRBV5-1
CASSLSGRADGELFF
TGCGCCAGCAGCTTGAGCGGGAGGGCCGACGGGGAGCTGTTTTTT
>15|TRBJ2-6|.|.|TRBV6-1
CASSEVGSGANVLTF
TGTGCCAGCAGTGAAGTGGGGTCCGGGGCCAACGTCCTGACTTTC